These 16 T cell receptor beta chains were sequenced from one sample in a study of CXCR3-negative and CXCR3-positive naive CD8 T cells. General study findings and limits: CXCR3-expressing naive cells carried TRB CDR3s more hydrophobic than those of CXCR3-negative naive cells.

Which antigens these TCRs recognize remains unknown. The method, 5' RACE with UMI labels, was used to prepare the TRB cDNA libraries. TCRdb re-analyzed the 5' RACE reads; it lists each CDR3 protein once, without DNA. This table holds approximately 120,000 distinct CDR3 sequences. Sequencing used naive CXCR3+ CD8+ T cells from blood. Subset: CD45RO-CCR7+CD27+CD95- naive CD8+ T cells expressing CXCR3 (TNR3+). These receptors were collected from a human donor in good health. Some clones in this sample may be carry-over from other donors' samples.

The chain carries TRBV28 and TRBJ1-4; TCRdb reports TRBD1, a call that lacks DNA to check it against. The CDR3 has 14 amino acids. CDR1 MDHEN and CDR2 SYDVKM come from the germline V gene. CDR3 sequence reads: CASSSRQGGEKLFF.

The chain combines TRBV11-2 with TRBJ2-5; checking the TCRdb D call of TRBD1 is not possible without DNA. There are 15 residues in the CDR3. CDR1 SGHAT and CDR2 FQNNGV come from the germline V gene. The CDR3 loop reads CASTQEPGQQETQYF.

V gene TRBV13 combines with J gene TRBJ1-4; TCRdb selects TRBD1, and the lack of DNA leaves this call unchecked. CDR1 is PRHDT, CDR2 FYEKMQ, per germline (reference sequence). The CDR3 has 16 residues. This chain's CDR3 is CASTTDRDSTNEKLFF.

The genes are TRBV20-1 and TRBJ2-5; TCRdb outputs TRBD2, but without DNA this stays unchecked. Germline CDR1 DFQATT, CDR2 SNEGSKA (reference sequence). The CDR3 extends over 16 amino acids. CDR3 sequence reads: CSARGPPGGPSETQYF.

The rearrangement uses TRBV18 and TRBJ2-5; the D gene TCRdb calls, TRBD1, cannot be checked with no DNA. Looked up from germline, CDR1 is KGHSH and CDR2 is LQKENI. This CDR3 is 14 amino acids long. This CDR3 reads CASSPRTAQETQYF.

J is TRBJ2-1 and V is TRBV15. From germline, CDR1 is LNHNV and CDR2 YYDKDF (reference sequence). The CDR3 sequence is 13 residues long. The CDR3 spells CATSSVVMDEQFF.

J is TRBJ2-1 and V is TRBV7-9; TCRdb's D call, TRBD2, is unchecked because there is no DNA. The CDR3 extends over 16 amino acids. Looked up from germline, CDR1 is SEHNR and CDR2 is FQNEAQ (reference sequence). This CDR3 reads CASSPQTSGAYNEQFF.

V gene TRBV9 combines with J gene TRBJ1-2; TCRdb's D gene call, TRBD1, goes unchecked for lack of DNA. Germline-derived CDR1 and CDR2 are SGDLS and YYNGEE. The CDR3 runs 18 residues. CDR3 region: CASSVGVGSAGGNYGYTF.

The rearrangement joins TRBV29-1 to TRBJ2-7; TCRdb gives TRBD1 as the D gene, but with no DNA this cannot be confirmed. This CDR3 region has 13 residues. The germline gives CDR1 SQVTM, CDR2 ANQGSEA. The CDR3 is CSVPGDRGYEQYF.

This chain joins TRBV6-6 and TRBJ2-3; no DNA is available, so the TRBD2 call from TCRdb remains unchecked. The CDR3 sequence is 15 residues long. In germline, CDR1 is MNHNY, CDR2 SVGAGI (reference sequence). The CDR3 region is CASRPGTSGTDTQYF.

V usage is TRBV20-1 and J usage is TRBJ1-2. In germline, CDR1 is DFQATT, CDR2 SNEGSKA (reference sequence). This CDR3 region has 12 residues. CDR3 residues: CSARDREVGYTF.

This CDR3 reads CATSSELAANTGELFF. This chain connects TRBV15 to TRBJ2-2. CDR3 length equals 16 residues. From germline, CDR1 is LNHNV and CDR2 YYDKDF (reference sequence).

V gene TRBV9 combines with J gene TRBJ2-7; checking the TCRdb D call of TRBD2 is not possible without DNA. CDR1 is SGDLS, CDR2 YYNGEE, per germline. This CDR3 has 14 residues. CDR3 region: CASSVEGTSNEQYF.

The J gene is TRBJ2-7, the V gene TRBV5-1; the TRBD1 assignment by TCRdb is unverifiable without DNA. CDR3 length: 15 residues. Germline values: CDR1 SGHRS, CDR2 YFSETQ. The CDR3 region is CASSFRQGALDEQYF.

This chain connects TRBV23-1 to TRBJ2-3; TCRdb's D call, TRBD2, is unchecked because there is no DNA. TRBV23-1 is identified as an open reading frame with a role that is uncertain. The CDR3 contains 17 residues. CDR3 region: CASSQSERVEVRDTQYF.

The rearrangement links TRBV29-1 to TRBJ2-5; TCRdb reports TRBD1, a call that lacks DNA to check it against. Germline loops: CDR1 SQVTM, CDR2 ANQGSEA. This CDR3 spans 16 amino acids. The CDR3 sequence: CSVEMVGTSVGETQYF.